These 10 T cell receptor beta chains were sequenced from one sample in a study of early T cells in non-severe SARS-CoV-2 infection. TCRdb reprocessed the 5' RACE reads with MiXCR, giving one entry per CDR3 protein. The top ten clones hold around 1.3% of a sample with over 95,000 distinct CDR3 sequences, roughly 17% of them seen once. Sequenced sample: whole blood. The source of these receptors is an adult who was a healthcare worker with PCR-confirmed SARS-CoV-2 infection or an uninfected control (not recorded which).

This rearrangement joins TRBV5-4 to TRBJ2-1; D not certain. Germline CDR1 SGHNT, CDR2 YYREEE (reference sequence). V was pared by 0 bases and J by 8 bases, with 9 bases between. This CDR3 is 13 amino acids long. The CDR3 spells CASSLDPTDEQFF. The CDR3 DNA reads TGTGCCAGCAGCTTGGATCCGACGGATGAGCAGTTCTTC.

This clonotype has only a few counts. CDR3 sequence (DNA): TGCAGCGCTTGCGGATTGGGTACGAACACTGAAGCTTTCTTT. Its translation: CSACGLGTNTEAFF. V usage is TRBV29-1 and J usage is TRBJ1-1; D is unresolved. The CDR3 length is 14 residues. CDR1 and CDR2 from the germline V gene are SQVTM and ANQGSEA. The V and J ends lost 7 bases and 1 base respectively, with 16 bases between them.

This clonotype came up a few times. The rearrangement links TRBV27 to TRBJ1-5; 8 bases agree with TRBD1. CDR1 is MNHEY and CDR2 is SMNVEV in the germline V gene (reference sequence). V dropped 4 bases and J dropped 3; count of bases not matched to a gene: 8. The CDR3 loop spans 16 amino acids. The CDR3 region has the DNA TGTGCCAGCAGTTCCCAACCCAGGGGGCCCAATCAGCCCCAGCATTTT. Translated, it gives CASSSQPRGPNQPQHF.

This clonotype was recorded many times. The CDR3 DNA sequence: TGTGCCAGCAGCTTGATCGGGGAAGGTTCACCCCTCCACTTT. The encoded protein is CASSLIGEGSPLHF. The chain recombines TRBV5-6 with TRBJ1-6, with D hard to call. This CDR3 is 14 amino acids long. Trimming left V 1 base short and J 9 bases short, with 11 bases between. Germline CDR1 reads SGHDT; CDR2 reads YYEEEE.

This clonotype was counted between two and nine times. The chain employs TRBV12-3 or TRBV12-4 and TRBJ1-1; weak D call: TRBD1 (5 bases). The V end was cut by 4 bases, the J end by 7 bases, with 7 bases between. CDR3 length: 11 amino acids. The CDR3 DNA is TGTGCCAGCAGTTGGGGGAATGAAGCTTTCTTT. Translating gives CASSWGNEAFF.

In this sample, this clonotype turned up a few times. This CDR3 reads CASRPWTGDNSPLHF. CDR3 in DNA: TGTGCCAGCAGACCTTGGACAGGGGATAATTCACCCCTCCACTTT. The chain has TRBV7-2 and TRBJ1-6; 9 bases are shared with TRBD1. Germline V gives CDR1 SGHTA, CDR2 FQGNSA. V gave up 6 bases and J gave up 5 bases; unmatched junction bases: 5. CDR3 length: 15 amino acids. The whole variable domain, remainder taken from reference TRBV7-2 and TRBJ1-6, is GAGVSQSPSNKVTEKGKDVELRCDPISGHTALYWYRQSLGQGLEFLIYFQGNSAPDKSGLPSDRFSAERTGGSVSTLTIQRTQQEDSAVYLCASRPWTGDNSPLHFGNGTRLTVT.

A few counts support this clonotype. The chain carries TRBV29-1 and TRBJ2-6; D may be TRBD2 (5 bases). Germline-derived CDR1 and CDR2 are SQVTM and ANQGSEA. The CDR3 is 14 amino acids. Trimming shortened V by 6 bases and J by 2 bases, and 11 bases separated the two germline ends. The chain's CDR3 is CSVGRTPGANVLTF. CDR3 DNA: TGCAGCGTCGGTCGGACTCCTGGGGCCAACGTCCTGACTTTC.

This clonotype was counted between two and nine times. The V and J genes are TRBV27 and TRBJ2-7; 9 bases map to TRBD1. V gave up 7 bases and J gave up 2 bases; unmatched junction bases: 3. CDR1 is MNHEY, CDR2 SMNVEV, per germline (reference sequence). The CDR3 extends over 13 amino acids. The CDR3 sequence: CASTRQGAYEQYF. The CDR3 region has the DNA TGTGCCAGCACCCGACAGGGGGCCTACGAGCAGTACTTC.

This clonotype occurred a few times. The chain carries TRBV12-3 or TRBV12-4 and TRBJ1-1; D gene ambiguous. Trimming pared 5 bases from V and 5 bases from J, leaving 12 bases between. The CDR3 sequence is 13 residues long. CDR3 DNA sequence: TGTGCCAGCAGTCAGCTGTTTGGGACTGAAGCTTTCTTT. Translated: CASSQLFGTEAFF.

This clonotype was counted only a few times. CDR3 protein: CASSQAWAGVYEQYF. CDR3 coding DNA: TGCGCCAGCAGCCAAGCCTGGGCAGGGGTCTACGAGCAGTACTTC. J is TRBJ2-7 and V is TRBV4-3; the D gene is possibly TRBD1 (6 bases). Looked up from germline, CDR1 is LGHNA and CDR2 is YSLEER. V lost 1 base to trimming and J lost 3 bases, with 13 bases between them. The CDR3 runs 15 residues.